This TCR beta chain was recorded in a study of T cell changes during pregnancy in multiple sclerosis. CDR3 length: 14 amino acids. Trimming cost V 4 bases and J 2 bases, with 11 bases left between them. Germline assignment: CDR1 SQVTM and CDR2 ANQGSEA. TCRdb's copy holds only in-frame clones and misses some; the assay was immunoSEQ multiplex PCR. The table lists some 40,000 clones, about 93% of them singletons. The specimen was CD4+ T cells from peripheral blood mononuclear cells, collected in the third trimester of pregnancy. The receptor comes from a female donor in good health, enrolled as a control in a pregnancy study. The V gene is TRBV29-1, the J gene TRBJ2-2, with D perhaps TRBD2 (5 bases). The chain's CDR3 is CSVVTRFNTGELFF. The CDR3 coding sequence is TGCAGCGTTGTTACTAGATTTAACACCGGGGAGCTGTTTTTT.